The 25 T cell receptor beta chains below were found in one sample sequenced in a study of T cells after yellow fever vaccination. MiXCR, run by TCRdb on the 5' RACE reads, gives a single entry per CDR3 protein. The data contain about 240,000 distinct CDR3 sequences, 6.5% to 8.5% of them singletons. Material: CD4+ T cells sorted from PBMCs, obtained 15 days after the yellow fever booster vaccination. All receptors derive from a man aged 25 to 45 who received the YFV17D yellow fever vaccine.

This clonotype was detected ten times or more. DNA of the CDR3: TGTGCCAGCAGCTTAGCAGCAACCAGCGGGGTTACCTACGAGCAGTACTTC. Protein: CASSLAATSGVTYEQYF. This sequence joins TRBV7-6 and TRBJ2-7; 7 bases are a match to TRBD2. Trimming cost V 0 bases and J 2 bases; bases outside gene matches: 10. The CDR3 contains 17 residues. Per germline, CDR1 SGHVS and CDR2 FNYEAQ.

The chain recombines TRBV12-3 or TRBV12-4 with TRBJ2-5, with 8 bases aligning to TRBD2. This CDR3 is built from 15 residues. The junction had 11 bases not matched to a gene; V was cut back by 6 bases and J by 5 bases. CDR3 nucleotide sequence: TGTGCCAGCAGCACCTCTAGCGGGTCTTTGGAGACCCAGTACTTC. It specifies CASSTSSGSLETQYF.

This clonotype was counted a few times. The chain carries TRBV12-3 or TRBV12-4 and TRBJ1-1; D possibly corresponds to TRBD1 (6 bases). This CDR3 has 15 amino acids. Deletions cut 6 bases from V and 0 bases from J, with 14 bases between. The CDR3: CASSRQAEMNTEAFF. In DNA form, the CDR3 reads TGTGCCAGCAGCAGACAGGCCGAGATGAACACTGAAGCTTTCTTT.

This clonotype was detected once. The chain has TRBV3-1 and TRBJ1-1; D is possibly TRBD1 (5 bases). Per the germline V gene, CDR1 is LGHDT and CDR2 is YNNKEL (reference sequence). This CDR3 comprises 14 residues. The V and J ends lost 6 bases and 5 bases respectively, with 16 bases between them. For the CDR3, the DNA is TGTGCCAGCAGGCACGGGGGGACGAAGACTGAAGCTTTCTTT. Translating gives CASRHGGTKTEAFF.

The DNA for the CDR3 is TGTGCCAGCAGCCAACGCTCTGGAAACACCATATATTTT. Its translation: CASSQRSGNTIYF. The chain links TRBV7-2 to TRBJ1-3; D is unclear. Deletions cut 5 bases from V and 0 bases from J, with 5 bases between. This CDR3 region has 13 residues. Looked up from germline, CDR1 is SGHTA and CDR2 is FQGNSA.

Of note for this clonotype: A much larger clone differs from this one at a single base, so this may be a read error. The chain recombines TRBV9 with TRBJ2-5; a possible D gene is TRBD2 (6 bases). Germline lookup yields CDR1 SGDLS and CDR2 YYNGEE. The CDR3 sequence is 14 residues long. The CDR3 spells CASSVRLDGETRYF. The CDR3 DNA reads TGTGCCAGCAGCGTACGACTAGATGGTGAGACCCGGTACTTC.

Ten or more counts support this clonotype. The chain is built from TRBV10-3 and TRBJ2-7; D unclear. The germline CDR1 and CDR2 sequences are ENHRY and SYGVKD. This CDR3 is built from 13 residues. With 5 bases removed from V and 9 bases from J, the gap between germline ends came to 17 bases. CDR3 residues: CAISSDPSPRQYF. Here the CDR3 DNA reads TGTGCCATCAGTAGTGACCCTTCTCCGCGGCAGTACTTC.

This clonotype has ten or more counts. CDR3 sequence: CASRTGAHEQFF. Written as DNA, the CDR3 is TGCGCCAGCCGGACAGGGGCACATGAGCAGTTCTTC. The chain has TRBV10-2 and TRBJ2-1; TRBD1 agrees at 9 bases. Germline loops: CDR1 WSHSY, CDR2 SAAADI. V was pared by 8 bases and J by 8 bases, with 4 bases of the junction left unmatched. The CDR3 spans 12 residues.

The rearrangement joins TRBV2 to TRBJ2-1; TRBD2 agrees at 9 bases. The V gene end was trimmed by 11 bases and the J gene end by 6 bases; junction bases not matched to a gene: 11. Germline CDR1 reads SNHLY; CDR2 reads FYNNEI. The CDR3 extends over 14 amino acids. The CDR3 spells CACGGGRAANEQFF. The CDR3, as DNA: TGTGCCTGCGGGGGCGGGAGGGCCGCCAATGAGCAGTTCTTC.

This clonotype was seen ten or more times. The V call is TRBV5-1, the J call TRBJ2-5; the match to TRBD1 covers 8 bases. The junction had 8 bases not matched to a gene; V was cut back by 0 bases and J by 7 bases. In germline, CDR1 is SGHRS, CDR2 YFSETQ. This CDR3 is built from 15 residues. The CDR3 region has the DNA TGCGCCAGCAGCTTGGTAGGACAGGGAGAGGCGACCCAGTACTTC. Translated, it gives CASSLVGQGEATQYF.

This clonotype was counted only a few times. The chain recombines TRBV6-2 or TRBV6-3 with TRBJ2-7, with D uncertain. Germline V CDR1 and CDR2: MNHEY, SVGEGT. The CDR3 extends over 16 amino acids. Trimming pared 0 bases from V and 6 bases from J, leaving 18 bases between. The CDR3 here is CASSYSTGSHTSEQYF. As DNA, the CDR3 is TGTGCCAGCAGTTACTCGACCGGATCCCATACGTCCGAGCAGTACTTC.

This clonotype was detected many times. The rearrangement uses TRBV6-5 and TRBJ2-7, with D unresolved. CDR1 is MNHEY, CDR2 SVGAGI, per germline. The CDR3 consists of 15 residues. V was shortened by 6 bases and J by 4 bases, with 19 bases between the two germline ends. CDR3 protein: CASSRSSHPSYEQYF. In DNA form, the CDR3 reads TGTGCCAGCAGCCGGTCGTCCCACCCCTCTTACGAGCAGTACTTC.

This clonotype was counted ten times or more. The chain is built from TRBV23-1 and TRBJ2-5; D is perhaps TRBD1 (6 bases). TRBV23-1 is an ORF for which the function is uncertain. Trimming pared 10 bases from V and 2 bases from J, leaving 11 bases between. The CDR3 is 12 residues long. CDR3 protein: CAMDSRQETQYF. The CDR3 coding sequence is TGCGCCATGGACAGCCGTCAAGAGACCCAGTACTTC.

This clonotype has at least ten counts. The rearrangement joins TRBV5-1 to TRBJ2-1, with TRBD1 as a possible D gene (6 bases). Deletions cut 0 bases from V and 9 bases from J, with 16 bases between. This CDR3 region has 15 residues. The germline gives CDR1 SGHRS, CDR2 YFSETQ. DNA for the CDR3: TGCGCCAGCAGCTTGGAAGGGGGACCCTCCTCTGAGCAGTTCTTC. Amino acids: CASSLEGGPSSEQFF.

The V and J genes are TRBV7-2 and TRBJ2-5; 11 positions agree with TRBD2. The CDR3 runs to 15 residues. Germline V gene lookup returns CDR1 SGHTA and CDR2 FQGNSA. The V and J ends lost 5 bases and 4 bases, in that order; junction bases with no gene match: 6. The DNA of the CDR3 is TGTGCCAGCAGCCGACTAGCGGGGACGGCAGAGACCCAGTACTTC. This sequence encodes CASSRLAGTAETQYF. Full variable domain (missing parts from reference TRBV7-2 and TRBJ2-5): GAGVSQSPSNKVTEKGKDVELRCDPISGHTALYWYRQSLGQGLEFLIYFQGNSAPDKSGLPSDRFSAERTGGSVSTLTIQRTQQEDSAVYLCASSRLAGTAETQYFGPGTRLLVL.

This clonotype has just a few counts. This chain connects TRBV30 to TRBJ1-1; D might be TRBD1 (6 bases). CDR3 length: 12 amino acids. Deletions cut 6 bases from V and 2 bases from J, with 10 bases between. Germline CDR1 GTSNPN, CDR2 SVGIG (reference sequence). The CDR3 nucleotides read TGTGCCTGCGGACAGCCCAACACTGAAGCTTTCTTT. It is translated as CACGQPNTEAFF.

This clonotype turned up a few times. V and J are TRBV5-4 and TRBJ2-5; 10 nucleotides agree with TRBD1. CDR1 and CDR2 from the germline V gene are SGHNT and YYREEE (reference sequence). Trimming removed 4 bases from V and 1 base from J; junction bases left unmatched: 1. This CDR3 comprises 14 residues. CDR3 bases: TGTGCCAGCAGCCGGACAGGGGGCCAAGAGACCCAGTACTTC. It encodes CASSRTGGQETQYF. Using reference TRBV5-4 and TRBJ2-5 for the parts outside the CDR3, the full variable domain is ETGVTQSPTHLIKTRGQQVTLRCSSQSGHNTVSWYQQALGQGPQFIFQYYREEENGRGNFPPRFSGLQFPNYSSELNVNALELDDSALYLCASSRTGGQETQYFGPGTRLLVL.

This clonotype was seen only a few times. This chain connects TRBV20-1 to TRBJ2-7, with 7 bases lining up with TRBD1. Trimming removed 2 bases from V and 4 bases from J; junction bases left unmatched: 11. The germline V gene has CDR1 DFQATT and CDR2 SNEGSKA (reference sequence). The CDR3 consists of 15 residues. The CDR3 bases are TGCAGTGCTAGAAAAAGGGACAGAAATTATTACGAGCAGTACTTC. Translation gives CSARKRDRNYYEQYF.

This clonotype was counted ten times or more. The rearrangement joins TRBV5-1 to TRBJ2-4; tentatively, D is TRBD1 (5 bases). Germline loops: CDR1 SGHRS, CDR2 YFSETQ. This CDR3 is built from 14 residues. Trimming removed 5 bases at V and 8 bases at J, with 17 bases between. CDR3 region: CASRPGISQDIQYF. The CDR3 bases are TGCGCCAGCAGACCAGGGATTAGCCAAGACATTCAGTACTTC.

This clonotype has more than one count but fewer than ten. The rearrangement uses TRBV12-3 or TRBV12-4 and TRBJ2-7; no clear D gene. This CDR3 has 13 amino acids. Trimming shortened V by 1 base and J by 9 bases, and 13 bases separated the two germline ends. CDR3 sequence reads: CASSLDSPMGQYF. The CDR3 coding sequence is TGTGCCAGCAGTTTAGATTCCCCGATGGGGCAGTACTTC.

J is TRBJ2-7 and V is TRBV28; TRBD1 might be the D (6 bases). This CDR3 has 13 amino acids. Trimming removed 5 bases at V and 3 bases at J, with 11 bases between. Germline values: CDR1 MDHEN, CDR2 SYDVKM. CDR3 in amino acids: CASSLLGGYEQYF. The CDR3 coding sequence is TGTGCCAGCAGTCTTTTAGGGGGCTACGAGCAGTACTTC.

In its sample, this clonotype was seen many times. The chain recombines TRBV5-1 with TRBJ2-1; maybe TRBD1 (5 bases). CDR1 and CDR2 (germline): SGHRS, YFSETQ. The CDR3 sequence is 14 residues long. The V gene lost 0 bases and the J gene lost 9 bases, with 13 bases spanning the gap. CDR3 sequence (DNA): TGCGCCAGCAGCTTGGCCACCCTAGGGGTTGAGCAGTTCTTC. The encoded protein is CASSLATLGVEQFF.

DNA for the CDR3: TGTGCCAGCAGGCCCGGACAGGCCGTCTACGAGCAGTACTTC. Translated, it gives CASRPGQAVYEQYF. The rearrangement joins TRBV7-9 to TRBJ2-7, with TRBD1 matching 7 bases. The CDR3 contains 14 residues. The germline gives CDR1 SEHNR, CDR2 FQNEAQ (reference sequence). The ends lost 6 bases at V and 3 bases at J; junction bases unmatched: 8. Together with reference TRBV7-9 and TRBJ2-7, the CDR3 gives the full variable domain: DTGVSQNPRHKITKRGQNVTFRCDPISEHNRLYWYRQTLGQGPEFLTYFQNEAQLEKSRLLSDRFSAERPKGSFSTLEIQRTEQGDSAMYLCASRPGQAVYEQYFGPGTRLTVT.

This clonotype has just a few counts. The chain links TRBV25-1 to TRBJ2-5; perhaps TRBD2 as D (5 bases). The CDR3 contains 15 residues. Trimming cost V 6 bases and J 5 bases, with 19 bases left between them. Per germline, CDR1 MGHDK and CDR2 SYGVNS. The CDR3 sequence is CASSRADGGGETQYF. DNA for the CDR3: TGTGCCAGCAGCCGAGCAGACGGAGGCGGGGAGACCCAGTACTTC.

The V gene is TRBV27, the J gene TRBJ1-2; D call uncertain. Germline values: CDR1 MNHEY, CDR2 SMNVEV (reference sequence). With 4 bases removed from V and 4 bases from J, the gap between germline ends came to 10 bases. The CDR3 totals 13 residues. The CDR3: CASSYQPSYGYTF. In DNA, the CDR3 is TGTGCCAGCAGTTATCAACCGAGCTATGGCTACACCTTC.